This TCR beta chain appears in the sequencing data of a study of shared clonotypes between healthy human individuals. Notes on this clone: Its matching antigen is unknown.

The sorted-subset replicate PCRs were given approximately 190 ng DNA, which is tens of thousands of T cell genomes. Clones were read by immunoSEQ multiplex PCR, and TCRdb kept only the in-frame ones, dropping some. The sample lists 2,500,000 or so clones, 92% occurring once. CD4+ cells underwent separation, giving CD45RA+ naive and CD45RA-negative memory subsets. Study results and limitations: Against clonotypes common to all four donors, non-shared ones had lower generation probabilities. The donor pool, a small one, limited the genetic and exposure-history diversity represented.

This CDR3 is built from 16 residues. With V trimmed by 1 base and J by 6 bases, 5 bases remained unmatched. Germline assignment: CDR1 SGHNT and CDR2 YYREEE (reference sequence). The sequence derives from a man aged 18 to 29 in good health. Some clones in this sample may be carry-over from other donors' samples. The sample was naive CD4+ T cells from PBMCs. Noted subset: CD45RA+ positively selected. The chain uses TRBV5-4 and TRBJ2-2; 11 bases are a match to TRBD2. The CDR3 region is CASSLSLAGGSGELFF. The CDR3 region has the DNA TGTGCCAGCAGCTTGTCCCTAGCGGGAGGATCCGGGGAGCTGTTTTTT. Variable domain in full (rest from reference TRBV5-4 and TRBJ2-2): ETGVTQSPTHLIKTRGQQVTLRCSSQSGHNTVSWYQQALGQGPQFIFQYYREEENGRGNFPPRFSGLQFPNYSSELNVNALELDDSALYLCASSLSLAGGSGELFFGEGSRLTVL.